This record looks at one T cell receptor beta chain sequence and its context. Antigen unknown. Among the donors, all were healthy bone marrow donors. Germline V gene sequence: CDR1 SGHRS, CDR2 YFSETQ. The CDR3 has 14 residues. V lost 4 bases and J lost 4; bases outside the gene matches: 7. The data originate from a study of cytomegalovirus exposure and HLA in healthy donors. Findings and caveats of the study: TCR beta chain V- and J-gene trimming was linked, in a later analysis, to a missense variant in DCLRE1C. In most subjects, TCR beta sequences reportedly gave accurate predictions of HLA-A and HLA-B alleles.

This PCR relied on a set of 60 Vbeta primers and 13 Jbeta primers. Assay used: immunoSEQ multiplex PCR; TCRdb lists only in-frame clones, some missing. The sample carries about 200,000 clones, roughly 84% recorded once. The chain is built from TRBV5-1 and TRBJ2-7; 8 bases fit TRBD1. Material: PBMCs. The clonotype was recovered from a middle-aged man in good health and CMV-seronegative. The CDR3 spells CASSIGQGRYEQYF. DNA for the CDR3: TGCGCCAGCAGCATCGGACAGGGTAGGTACGAGCAGTACTTC.